This TCR beta chain was documented in a study of T cells in women clearing cervical HPV infection. Study findings and constraints: Effector/memory and HPV-specific T cells were not isolated, and association timing is unknown.

This table comes from immunoSEQ multiplex PCR, and its TCRdb copy is limited to in-frame clones, with some not included. This sample's table reports 20,000 to 25,000 clones. The CDR3 is made up of 15 amino acids. Germline lookup yields CDR1 SGHRS and CDR2 YFSETQ. V shed 10 bases and J 0 bases; nucleotides not matched to a gene: 10. As concerns this clone: The antigen is undetermined. Sequencing ends 3 residues short of the CDR3 end; the germline J gene provides the rest.

The TCR was taken from a woman aged 18 to 75 with a cervical HPV16 infection that either progressed to CIN3+ or cleared (not recorded which). Sequenced sample: blood buffy coat. The chain is built from TRBV5-1 and TRBJ1-5, with 7 bases identical to TRBD1. The CDR3 spells CAPRGQTYSNQPQHF. The sequenced CDR3 bases are TGCGCCCCGCGGGGACAGACCTATAGCAATCAGCCC.